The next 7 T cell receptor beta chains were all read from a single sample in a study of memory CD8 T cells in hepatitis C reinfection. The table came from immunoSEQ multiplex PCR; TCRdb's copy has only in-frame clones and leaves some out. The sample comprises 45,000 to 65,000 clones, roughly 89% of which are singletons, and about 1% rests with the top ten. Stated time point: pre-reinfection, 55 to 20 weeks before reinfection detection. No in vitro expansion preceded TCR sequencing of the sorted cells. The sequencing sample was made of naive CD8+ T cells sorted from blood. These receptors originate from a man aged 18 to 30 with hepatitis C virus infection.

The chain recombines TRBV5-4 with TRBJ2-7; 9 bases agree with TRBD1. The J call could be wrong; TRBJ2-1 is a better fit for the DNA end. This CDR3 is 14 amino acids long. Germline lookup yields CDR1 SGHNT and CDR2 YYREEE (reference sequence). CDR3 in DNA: TGTGCCAGCAGCTTAAGACAGGGGGACAATGAGCAGTTCTTC. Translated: CASSLRQGDNEQFF.

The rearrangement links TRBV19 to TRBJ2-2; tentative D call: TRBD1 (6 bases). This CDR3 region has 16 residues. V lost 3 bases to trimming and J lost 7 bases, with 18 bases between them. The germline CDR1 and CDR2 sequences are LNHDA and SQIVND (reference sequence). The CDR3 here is CASSMAGRGVVGELFF. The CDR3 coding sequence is TGTGCCAGTAGTATGGCGGGCAGGGGAGTTGTCGGGGAGCTGTTTTTT.

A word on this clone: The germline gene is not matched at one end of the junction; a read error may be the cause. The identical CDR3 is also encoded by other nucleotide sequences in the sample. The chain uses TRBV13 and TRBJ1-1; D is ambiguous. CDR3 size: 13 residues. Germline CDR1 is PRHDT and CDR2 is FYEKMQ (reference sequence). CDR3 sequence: CASSLSLSLEAFF. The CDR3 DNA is TGTGCTAGCAGCTTAAGTCTAAGCCTGGAAGCTTTCTTT.

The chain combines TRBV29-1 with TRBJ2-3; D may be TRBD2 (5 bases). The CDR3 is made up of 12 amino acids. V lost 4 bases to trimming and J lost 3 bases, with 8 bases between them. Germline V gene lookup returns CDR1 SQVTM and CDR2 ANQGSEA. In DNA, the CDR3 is TGCAGCGTTGTCGAGGGTACAGATACGCAGTATTTT. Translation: CSVVEGTDTQYF.

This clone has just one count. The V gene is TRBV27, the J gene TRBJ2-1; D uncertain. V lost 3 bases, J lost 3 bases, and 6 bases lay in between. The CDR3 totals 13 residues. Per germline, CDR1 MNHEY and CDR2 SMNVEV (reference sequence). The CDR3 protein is CASSLSNYNEQFF. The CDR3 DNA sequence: TGTGCCAGCAGTTTGAGCAACTACAATGAGCAGTTCTTC.

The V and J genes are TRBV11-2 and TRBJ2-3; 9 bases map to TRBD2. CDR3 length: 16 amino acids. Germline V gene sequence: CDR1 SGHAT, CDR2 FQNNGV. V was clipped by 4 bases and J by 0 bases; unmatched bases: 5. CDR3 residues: CASSSLAGASTDTQYF. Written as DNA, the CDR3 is TGTGCCAGCAGCTCCTTAGCGGGAGCTAGCACAGATACGCAGTATTTT.

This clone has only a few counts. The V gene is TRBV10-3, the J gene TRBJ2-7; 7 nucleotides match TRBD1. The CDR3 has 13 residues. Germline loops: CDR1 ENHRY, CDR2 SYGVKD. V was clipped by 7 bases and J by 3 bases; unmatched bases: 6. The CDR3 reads CAITGQEDYEQYF. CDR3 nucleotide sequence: TGTGCCATCACTGGACAGGAAGACTACGAGCAGTACTTC.